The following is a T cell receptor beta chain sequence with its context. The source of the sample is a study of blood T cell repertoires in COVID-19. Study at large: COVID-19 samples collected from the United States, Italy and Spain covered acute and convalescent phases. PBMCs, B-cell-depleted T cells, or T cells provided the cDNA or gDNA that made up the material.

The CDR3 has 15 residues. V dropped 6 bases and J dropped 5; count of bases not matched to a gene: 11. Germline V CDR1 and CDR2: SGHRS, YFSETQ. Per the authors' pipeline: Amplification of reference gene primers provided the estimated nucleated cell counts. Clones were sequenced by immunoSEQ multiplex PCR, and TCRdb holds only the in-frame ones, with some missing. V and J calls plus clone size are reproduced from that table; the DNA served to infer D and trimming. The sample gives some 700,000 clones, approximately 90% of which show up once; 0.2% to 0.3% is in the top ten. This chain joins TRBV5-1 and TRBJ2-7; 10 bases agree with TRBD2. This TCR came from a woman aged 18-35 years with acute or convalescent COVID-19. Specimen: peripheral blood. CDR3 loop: CASTFIAGGSDEQYF. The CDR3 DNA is TGCGCCAGCACCTTCATAGCGGGGGGTTCTGACGAGCAGTACTTC.